Shown below are 2 T cell receptor beta chains from a single sample sequenced in a study of cytomegalovirus exposure and HLA in healthy donors (dated by TCRdb to between 2016 and 2019). Preparation of the library involved the immunoSEQ multiplex PCR assay. The multiplex PCR relied on a mix of 60 forward primers for TCR Vbeta segments and 13 reverse primers for TCR Jbeta segments. Not all clones reach the TCRdb copy of this immuneACCESS table, which keeps in-frame sequences only. Checked studies attribute under half of the gap to unresolved V genes and leave the rest unexplained. The table for this sample lists about 120,000 clones; about 75% of them were counted only once. Approximately 31% of the sample is held by the ten biggest clonotypes. Sequencing input: PBMCs. The source of these receptors is a man in his 60s in good health and CMV-seropositive.

CDR3 bases: TGTGCCAGCAGCTACCAGAGCAATCAGCCCCAGCATTTT. Translation gives CASSYQSNQPQHF. This rearrangement joins TRBV7-9 to TRBJ1-5; D is unclear. This CDR3 has 13 residues. Germline V gene data show CDR1 as SEHNR and CDR2 as FQNEAQ (reference sequence). The germline V and J ends were trimmed by 4 bases and 1 base, with 5 bases remaining between them.

This rearrangement joins TRBV9 to TRBJ2-7; a possible D gene is TRBD2 (6 bases). The CDR3 contains 14 residues. V dropped 4 bases and J dropped 3 bases, with 14 bases sitting between them. CDR1 is SGDLS, CDR2 YYNGEE, per germline. CDR3 nucleotides: TGTGCCAGCAGCTCCCCGACGGACTACTACGAGCAGTACTTC. Translation gives CASSSPTDYYEQYF. Supplemented by reference TRBV9 and TRBJ2-7, the full variable domain reads DSGVTQTPKHLITATGQRVTLRCSPRSGDLSVYWYQQSLDQGLQFLIQYYNGEERAKGNILERFSAQQFPDLHSELNLSSLELGDSALYFCASSSPTDYYEQYFGPGTRLTVT.